These 20 T cell receptor beta chains were sequenced from one sample in a study of PD-L1 blockade in urothelial cancer. Repertoires were generated with immunoSEQ multiplex PCR, while TCRdb's copy carries only in-frame clones and drops some. In the table there are tens of thousands of clones, roughly 84% of which are singletons. Indicated time point: pretreatment peripheral blood. Sequencing was performed on PBMCs, taken around atezolizumab (anti-PD-L1) treatment. These receptors were taken from a woman aged 70-85 years with urothelial cancer.

This clone was observed a handful of times. The chain recombines TRBV5-6 with TRBJ2-2; D might be TRBD2 (5 bases). The V end lost 5 bases, the J end lost 4 bases, and 12 bases lay between the germline ends. The length of the CDR3 is 14 residues. Per germline, CDR1 SGHDT and CDR2 YYEEEE. In DNA, the CDR3 is TGTGCCAGCAGGTCCCGAGGGAGCACCGGGGAGCTGTTTTTT. Protein: CASRSRGSTGELFF.

J is TRBJ2-5 and V is TRBV9; 7 positions agree with TRBD2. V gave up 0 bases and J gave up 4 bases; unmatched junction bases: 6. The germline gives CDR1 SGDLS, CDR2 YYNGEE. The CDR3 contains 15 residues. In nucleotides, the CDR3 is TGTGCCAGCAGCGTAGCAGGACTAGTTATAGAGACCCAGTACTTC. It encodes CASSVAGLVIETQYF.

V usage is TRBV6-6 and J usage is TRBJ2-1; a weak D match, TRBD1 (6 bases). CDR1 is MNHNY, CDR2 SVGAGI, per germline (reference sequence). V was shortened by 4 bases and J by 6 bases, with 16 bases between the two germline ends. The CDR3 has 15 residues. In nucleotides, the CDR3 is TGTGCCAGCAGTTTTAGAGGACAGATTTCCAATGAGCAGTTCTTC. Its protein product is CASSFRGQISNEQFF.

The V call is TRBV6-5, the J call TRBJ1-5, with D possibly TRBD1 on 6 matching bases. The CDR3 consists of 13 residues. CDR1 is MNHEY, CDR2 SVGAGI, per germline. V lost 5 bases and J 3 bases, leaving 8 bases between the germline ends. CDR3 in amino acids: CASSDRPNQPQHF. DNA for the CDR3: TGTGCCAGCAGTGACAGGCCCAATCAGCCCCAGCATTTT.

The genes are TRBV11-2 and TRBJ2-1, with D maybe TRBD2 (5 bases). The CDR3 sequence is 15 residues long. Trimming removed 1 base from V and 4 bases from J, with 11 bases in between. The germline V gene has CDR1 SGHAT and CDR2 FQNNGV. The CDR3 sequence is CASSLVAGLYNEQFF. The CDR3 DNA reads as TGTGCCAGCAGCTTAGTGGCGGGTTTATACAATGAGCAGTTCTTC.

In its sample, this clone is medium-sized (0.01 to 0.1%). The rearrangement joins TRBV9 to TRBJ2-1; 11 bases align to TRBD2. V lost 0 bases to trimming and J lost 3 bases; unmatched junction nucleotides: 2. Looked up from germline, CDR1 is SGDLS and CDR2 is YYNGEE. The CDR3 sequence is 16 residues long. In DNA, the CDR3 is TGTGCCAGCAGCGTAGAGGGGACTAGCGGCTACAATGAGCAGTTCTTC. Translation gives CASSVEGTSGYNEQFF.

This chain uses TRBV30 with TRBJ1-1; no clear D gene. This CDR3 region has 13 residues. Between the trimmed V and J ends, which lost 0 bases and 5 bases, there was a span of 10 bases. Germline V CDR1 and CDR2: GTSNPN, SVGIG (reference sequence). In nucleotides, the CDR3 is TGTGCCTGGAGTGTACGAACCGGGACTGAAGCTTTCTTT. Amino acids: CAWSVRTGTEAFF.

The rearrangement joins TRBV30 to TRBJ1-1, with a possible D match to TRBD1 (6 bases). Germline loops: CDR1 GTSNPN, CDR2 SVGIG (reference sequence). Trimming took 7 bases from V and 10 from J, leaving 22 bases between them. This CDR3 is 13 amino acids long. The DNA of the CDR3 is TGTGCCTCAACGATCAGGGGAGTTTGGGGAGCTTTCTTT. It codes for CASTIRGVWGAFF.

The genes are TRBV30 and TRBJ2-4; D perhaps matches TRBD2 (6 bases). CDR1 and CDR2 (germline): GTSNPN, SVGIG (reference sequence). There are 14 residues in the CDR3. Trimming shortened V by 2 bases and J by 3 bases, and 11 bases separated the two germline ends. The DNA of the CDR3 is TGTGCCTGGAGTCCCGGGGGAGGCAAAAACATTCAGTACTTC. Its translation: CAWSPGGGKNIQYF.

V is TRBV4-2 and J is TRBJ2-2; D uncertain. Trimming left V 4 bases short and J 8 bases short, with 8 bases between. This CDR3 region has 12 residues. The germline V gene encodes CDR1 LGHNA and CDR2 YNFKEQ. In DNA form, the CDR3 reads TGTGCCAGCAGCCCCACAGCAGGGGAGCTGTTTTTT. It specifies CASSPTAGELFF.

The V call is TRBV7-2, the J call TRBJ1-1; 8 positions agree with TRBD1. Looked up from germline, CDR1 is SGHTA and CDR2 is FQGNSA. The CDR3 spans 15 residues. With V trimmed by 3 bases and J by 7 bases, 10 bases remained unmatched. CDR3 sequence (DNA): TGTGCCAGCAGCTTTACAGGGGGGACGACTGGTGAAGCTTTCTTT. This codes for CASSFTGGTTGEAFF.

The rearrangement uses TRBV6-6 and TRBJ2-7; 10 bases map to TRBD1. The length of the CDR3 is 16 residues. CDR1 MNHNY and CDR2 SVGAGI come from the germline V gene (reference sequence). Trimming took 7 bases from V and 3 from J; bases not matched to a gene: 12. The CDR3 coding sequence is TGTGCCAGCATCAATACGCGACAGGGGGCGGGCTACGAGCAGTACTTC. This translates into CASINTRQGAGYEQYF.

Sample share makes this clone medium-sized. The chain uses TRBV10-3 and TRBJ2-7; D remains unclear. The CDR3 runs 11 residues. Between the trimmed V and J ends, which lost 4 bases and 2 bases, there was a span of 3 bases. The germline V gene encodes CDR1 ENHRY and CDR2 SYGVKD. CDR3 nucleotide sequence: TGTGCCATCAGTGCTACCTACGAGCAGTACTTC. Its translation: CAISATYEQYF.

The chain links TRBV28 to TRBJ1-1; possibly TRBD1 for D (6 bases). Germline V lookup: CDR1 MDHEN, CDR2 SYDVKM. The CDR3 spans 16 residues. Trimming took off 3 bases at V and 1 base at J, with 15 bases between the two ends. The CDR3 region is CASSFRTWGRNTEAFF. CDR3 in DNA: TGTGCCAGCAGTTTCAGAACTTGGGGGCGGAACACTGAAGCTTTCTTT.

The V and J genes are TRBV6-5 and TRBJ1-2; the match to TRBD1 covers 10 bases. Germline V CDR1 and CDR2: MNHEY, SVGAGI. V shed 6 bases, J shed 7 bases, and the junction held 11 bases outside the gene matches. CDR3 length: 15 residues. The CDR3 loop is CASRAMTGGAGGYTF. The CDR3 bases are TGTGCCAGCAGAGCAATGACAGGGGGCGCGGGTGGCTACACCTTC.

The J gene is TRBJ2-1, the V gene TRBV7-9; no clear D. There are 14 residues in the CDR3. In germline, CDR1 is SEHNR, CDR2 FQNEAQ (reference sequence). Trimming took 1 base from V and 4 from J, leaving 8 bases between them. CDR3 residues: CASSLEIRYNEQFF. CDR3 in DNA: TGTGCCAGCAGCTTAGAGATCAGATACAATGAGCAGTTCTTC.

As concerns this clone: One junction end disagrees with the germline gene, perhaps due to a read error. CDR3 region: CASSLGPPGLAGGLLPF. The CDR3 DNA follows: TGTGCCAGCAGCTTAGGACCCCCGGGACTAGCGGGAGGGCTCCTCCCCTTC. J is TRBJ2-7 and V is TRBV7-8; TRBD2 matches 16 bases. CDR3 length: 17 amino acids. Germline loops: CDR1 SGHVS, CDR2 FQNEAQ.

The chain joins TRBV4-1 to TRBJ2-1; TRBD2 matches 7 bases. This CDR3 spans 14 amino acids. CDR1 is MGHRA, CDR2 YSYEKL, per germline. V gave up 2 bases and J gave up 4 bases; unmatched junction bases: 2. The CDR3 spells CASSQPSGYNEQFF. CDR3 bases: TGCGCCAGCAGCCAACCTAGCGGTTACAATGAGCAGTTCTTC.

This clone was observed once. The chain links TRBV2 to TRBJ1-4; perhaps TRBD1 as D (6 bases). V was cut by 5 bases and J by 1 base, with 14 bases left in between. The V gene's germline CDR1 is SNHLY and CDR2 FYNNEI. The CDR3 sequence is 16 residues long. The DNA of the CDR3 is TGTGCCAGCAGTCTCCGGACAGTAGGAACTAATGAAAAACTGTTTTTT. This sequence encodes CASSLRTVGTNEKLFF.

In DNA, the CDR3 is TGTGCCTGGAAATACAGGGCCTACGAGCAGTACTTC. This gives the protein CAWKYRAYEQYF. The chain combines TRBV30 with TRBJ2-7, with D possibly being TRBD1 (6 bases). CDR3 length: 12 amino acids. The germline CDR1 and CDR2 sequences are GTSNPN and SVGIG (reference sequence). The ends were cut back, 4 bases at V and 2 bases at J, with 9 bases in the middle.